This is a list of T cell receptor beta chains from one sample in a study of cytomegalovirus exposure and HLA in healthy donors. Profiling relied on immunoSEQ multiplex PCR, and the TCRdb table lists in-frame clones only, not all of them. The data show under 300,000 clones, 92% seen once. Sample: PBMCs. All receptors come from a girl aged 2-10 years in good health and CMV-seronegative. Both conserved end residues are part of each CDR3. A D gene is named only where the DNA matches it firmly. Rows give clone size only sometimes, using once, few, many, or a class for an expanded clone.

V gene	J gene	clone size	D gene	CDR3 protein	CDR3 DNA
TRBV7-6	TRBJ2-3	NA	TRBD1	CASTTGGWDTQYF	TGTGCCAGCACGACAGGGGGCTGGGATACGCAGTATTTT
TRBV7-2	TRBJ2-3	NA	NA	CASSPKTSTDTQYF	TGTGCCAGCAGCCCAAAGACTAGCACAGATACGCAGTATTTT
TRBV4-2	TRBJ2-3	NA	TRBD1	CASSQDRWAQNTQYF	TGTGCCAGCAGCCAGGACAGGTGGGCCCAGAATACGCAGTATTTT
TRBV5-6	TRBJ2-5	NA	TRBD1	CASSPGTGLETQYF	TGTGCCAGCAGCCCCGGGACAGGGCTTGAGACCCAGTACTTC
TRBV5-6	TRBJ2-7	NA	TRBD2	CASSFGAGVYEQYF	TGTGCCAGCAGCTTTGGAGCGGGAGTCTACGAGCAGTACTTC
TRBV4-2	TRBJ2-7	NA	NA	CASSQEGRLYEQYF	TGTGCCAGCAGCCAAGAGGGCAGACTATACGAGCAGTACTTC
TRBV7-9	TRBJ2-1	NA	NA	CASSLGQYNEQFF	TGTGCCAGCAGCTTAGGACAGTACAATGAGCAGTTCTTC
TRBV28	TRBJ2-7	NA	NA	CASSLWEGGRYEQYF	TGTGCCAGCAGTTTGTGGGAAGGGGGTCGGTACGAGCAGTACTTC
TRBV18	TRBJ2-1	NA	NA	CASSPIGGESGFF	TGTGCCAGCTCACCAATCGGCGGGGAGTCGGGGTTCTTC
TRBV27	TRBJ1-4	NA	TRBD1	CASSLRGTGGNEKLFF	TGTGCCAGCAGTTTAAGGGGGACAGGGGGTAATGAAAAACTGTTTTTT
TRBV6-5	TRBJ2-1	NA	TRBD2	CASSYHGASGRGEQFF	TGTGCCAGCAGTTATCACGGGGCTAGCGGGAGAGGTGAGCAGTTCTTC
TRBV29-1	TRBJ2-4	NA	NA	CSVVGGGKNIQYF	TGCAGCGTTGTTGGGGGCGGGAAAAACATTCAGTACTTC
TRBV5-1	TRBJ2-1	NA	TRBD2	CASSSTSGRLEDEQFF	TGCGCCAGCAGCTCAACTAGCGGGAGGCTCGAGGATGAGCAGTTCTTC
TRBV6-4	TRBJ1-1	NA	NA	CASRKDSLNTEAFF	TGTGCCAGCAGGAAGGACAGCTTGAACACTGAAGCTTTCTTT
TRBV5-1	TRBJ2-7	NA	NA	CASSTPGQTYEQYF	TGCGCCAGCAGCACTCCGGGACAAACCTACGAGCAGTACTTC
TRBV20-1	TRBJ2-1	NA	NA	CSAYNNEQFF	TGCAGTGCTTACAACAATGAGCAGTTCTTC
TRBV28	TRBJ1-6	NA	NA	CASSFGQIDNSPLHF	TGTGCCAGCAGTTTCGGACAGATTGATAATTCACCCCTCCACTTT
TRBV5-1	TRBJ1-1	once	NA	CASSLSAGKVNTEAFF	TGCGCCAGCAGCTTGTCGGCGGGGAAAGTGAACACTGAAGCTTTCTTT
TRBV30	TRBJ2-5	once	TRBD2	CAWQGRVGGGETQYF	TGTGCCTGGCAGGGGAGGGTCGGGGGGGGAGAGACCCAGTACTTC
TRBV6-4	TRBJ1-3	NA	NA	CASSETPSGNTIYF	TGTGCCAGCAGTGAGACACCTTCTGGAAACACCATATATTTT